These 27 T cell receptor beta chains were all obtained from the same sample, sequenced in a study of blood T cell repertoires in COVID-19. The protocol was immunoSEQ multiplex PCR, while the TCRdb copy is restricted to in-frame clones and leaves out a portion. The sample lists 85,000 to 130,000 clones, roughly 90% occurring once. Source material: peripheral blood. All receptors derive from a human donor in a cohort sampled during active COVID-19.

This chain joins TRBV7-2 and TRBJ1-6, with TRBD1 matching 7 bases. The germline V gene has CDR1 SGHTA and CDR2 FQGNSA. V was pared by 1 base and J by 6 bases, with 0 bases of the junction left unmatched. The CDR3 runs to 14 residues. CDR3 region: CASSLDRGNSPLHF. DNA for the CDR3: TGTGCCAGCAGCTTAGACAGGGGTAATTCACCCCTCCACTTT.

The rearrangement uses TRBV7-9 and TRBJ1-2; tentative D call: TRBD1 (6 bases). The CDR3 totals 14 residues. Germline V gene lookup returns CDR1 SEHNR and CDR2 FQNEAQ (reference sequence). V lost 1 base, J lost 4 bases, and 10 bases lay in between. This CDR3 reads CASSLGGTTYGYTF. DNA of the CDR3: TGTGCCAGCAGCTTAGGTGGGACAACCTATGGCTACACCTTC.

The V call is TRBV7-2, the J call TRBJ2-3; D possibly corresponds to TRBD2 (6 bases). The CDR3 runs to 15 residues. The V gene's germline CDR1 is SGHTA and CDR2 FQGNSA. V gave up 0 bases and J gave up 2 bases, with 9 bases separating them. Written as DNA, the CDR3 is TGTGCCAGCAGCTTAGCGGGAGGAACCACAGATACGCAGTATTTT. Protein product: CASSLAGGTTDTQYF.

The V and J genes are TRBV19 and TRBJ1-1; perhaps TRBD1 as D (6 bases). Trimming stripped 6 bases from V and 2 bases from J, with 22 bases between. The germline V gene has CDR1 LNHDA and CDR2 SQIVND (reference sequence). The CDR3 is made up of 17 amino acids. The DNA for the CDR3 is TGTGCCAGTAGCAACGGGGGGGCTATCATGTTCAACACTGAAGCTTTCTTT. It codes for CASSNGGAIMFNTEAFF.

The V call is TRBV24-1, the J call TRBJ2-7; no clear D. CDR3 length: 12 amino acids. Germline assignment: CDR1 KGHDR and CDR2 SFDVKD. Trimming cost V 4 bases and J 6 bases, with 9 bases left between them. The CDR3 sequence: CATSDLNSEQYF. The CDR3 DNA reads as TGTGCCACCAGTGACCTTAATAGCGAGCAGTACTTC.

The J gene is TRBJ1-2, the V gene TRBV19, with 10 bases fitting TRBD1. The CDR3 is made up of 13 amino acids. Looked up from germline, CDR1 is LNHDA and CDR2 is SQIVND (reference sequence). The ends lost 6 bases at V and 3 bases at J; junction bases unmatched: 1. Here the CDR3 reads CASRTGGHYGYTF. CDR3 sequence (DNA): TGTGCCAGTAGGACAGGGGGCCACTATGGCTACACCTTC.

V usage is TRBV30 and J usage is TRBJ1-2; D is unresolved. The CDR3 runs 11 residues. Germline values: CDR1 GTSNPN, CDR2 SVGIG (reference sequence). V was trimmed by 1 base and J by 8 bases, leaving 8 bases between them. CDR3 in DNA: TGTGCCTGGAGTGAAACGAGGGGCTACACCTTC. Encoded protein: CAWSETRGYTF.

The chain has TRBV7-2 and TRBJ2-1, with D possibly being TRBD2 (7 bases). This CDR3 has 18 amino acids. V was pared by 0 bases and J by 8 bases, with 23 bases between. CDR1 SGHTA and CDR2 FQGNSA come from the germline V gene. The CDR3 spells CASSLAWRGGRSFDEQFF. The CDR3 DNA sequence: TGTGCCAGCAGCTTAGCGTGGAGGGGGGGTCGGAGTTTTGATGAGCAGTTCTTC.

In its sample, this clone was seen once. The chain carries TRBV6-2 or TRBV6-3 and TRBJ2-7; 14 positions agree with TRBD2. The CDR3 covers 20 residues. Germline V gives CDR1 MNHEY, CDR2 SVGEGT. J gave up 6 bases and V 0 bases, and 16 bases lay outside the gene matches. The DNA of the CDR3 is TGTGCCAGCAGTTACTCGAGCGTCAAGGTGGCTGGACTAGCGGGAGGCGAGCAGTACTTC. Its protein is CASSYSSVKVAGLAGGEQYF.

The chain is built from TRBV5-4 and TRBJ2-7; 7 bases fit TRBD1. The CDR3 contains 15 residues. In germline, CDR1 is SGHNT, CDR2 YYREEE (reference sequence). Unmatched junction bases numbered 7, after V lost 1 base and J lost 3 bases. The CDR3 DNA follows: TGTGCCAGCAGCTTGTTCGACAGGGCCGACTACGAGCAGTACTTC. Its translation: CASSLFDRADYEQYF.

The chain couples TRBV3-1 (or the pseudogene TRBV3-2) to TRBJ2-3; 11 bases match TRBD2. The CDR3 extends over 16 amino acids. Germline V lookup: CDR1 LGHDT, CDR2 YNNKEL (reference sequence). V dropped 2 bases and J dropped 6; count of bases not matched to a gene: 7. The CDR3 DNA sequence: TGTGCCAGCAGCCAAATAGCGGGGGGGCAAGGTGATACGCAGTATTTT. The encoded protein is CASSQIAGGQGDTQYF.

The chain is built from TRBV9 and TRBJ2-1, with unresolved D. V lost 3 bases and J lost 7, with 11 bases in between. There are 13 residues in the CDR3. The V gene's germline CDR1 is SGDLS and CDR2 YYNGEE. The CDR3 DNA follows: TGTGCCAGCAGCGGCGGAACTATAAATGAGCAGTTCTTC. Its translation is CASSGGTINEQFF.

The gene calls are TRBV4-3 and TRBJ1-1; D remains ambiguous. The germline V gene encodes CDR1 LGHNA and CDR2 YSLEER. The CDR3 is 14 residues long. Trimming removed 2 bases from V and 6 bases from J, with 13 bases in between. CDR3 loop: CASSQSHYRPEAFF. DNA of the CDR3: TGCGCCAGCAGCCAATCTCACTACCGACCTGAAGCTTTCTTT.

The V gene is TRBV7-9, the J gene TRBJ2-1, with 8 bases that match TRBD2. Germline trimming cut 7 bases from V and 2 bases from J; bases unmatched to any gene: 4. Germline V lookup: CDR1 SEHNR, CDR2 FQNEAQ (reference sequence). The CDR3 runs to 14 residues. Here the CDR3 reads CASKAGGTYNEQFF. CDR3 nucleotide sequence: TGTGCCAGCAAGGCGGGGGGTACCTACAATGAGCAGTTCTTC. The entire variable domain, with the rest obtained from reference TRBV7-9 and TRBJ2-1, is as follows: DTGVSQNPRHKITKRGQNVTFRCDPISEHNRLYWYRQTLGQGPEFLTYFQNEAQLEKSRLLSDRFSAERPKGSFSTLEIQRTEQGDSAMYLCASKAGGTYNEQFFGPGTRLTVL.

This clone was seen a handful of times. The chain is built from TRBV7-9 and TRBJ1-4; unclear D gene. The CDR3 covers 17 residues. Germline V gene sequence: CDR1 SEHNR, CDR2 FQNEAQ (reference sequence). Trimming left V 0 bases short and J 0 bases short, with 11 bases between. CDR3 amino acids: CASSLALASSTNEKLFF. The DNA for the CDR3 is TGTGCCAGCAGCTTAGCGCTTGCCAGTTCAACTAATGAAAAACTGTTTTTT. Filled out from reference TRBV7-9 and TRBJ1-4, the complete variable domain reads DTGVSQNPRHKITKRGQNVTFRCDPISEHNRLYWYRQTLGQGPEFLTYFQNEAQLEKSRLLSDRFSAERPKGSFSTLEIQRTEQGDSAMYLCASSLALASSTNEKLFFGSGTQLSVL.

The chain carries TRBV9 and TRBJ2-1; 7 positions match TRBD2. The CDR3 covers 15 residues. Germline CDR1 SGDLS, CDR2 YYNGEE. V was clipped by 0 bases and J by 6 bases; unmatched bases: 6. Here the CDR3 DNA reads TGTGCCAGCAGCGTAGGTGCGGGAGCGACCAATGAGCAGTTCTTC. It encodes CASSVGAGATNEQFF.

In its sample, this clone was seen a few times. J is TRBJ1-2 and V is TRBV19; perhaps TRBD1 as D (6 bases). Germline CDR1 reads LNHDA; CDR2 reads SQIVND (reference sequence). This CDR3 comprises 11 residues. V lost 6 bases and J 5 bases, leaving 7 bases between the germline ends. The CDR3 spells CASSDRYGYTF. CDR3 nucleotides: TGTGCCAGTAGCGACAGGTATGGCTACACCTTC.

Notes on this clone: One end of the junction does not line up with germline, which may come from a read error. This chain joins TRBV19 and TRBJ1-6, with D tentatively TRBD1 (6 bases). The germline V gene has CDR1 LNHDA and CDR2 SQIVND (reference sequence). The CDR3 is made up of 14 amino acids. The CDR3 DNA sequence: TGTGCCAGTAATATACAGGGCGCTCATTCACCCCTCCACTTT. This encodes CASNIQGAHSPLHF.

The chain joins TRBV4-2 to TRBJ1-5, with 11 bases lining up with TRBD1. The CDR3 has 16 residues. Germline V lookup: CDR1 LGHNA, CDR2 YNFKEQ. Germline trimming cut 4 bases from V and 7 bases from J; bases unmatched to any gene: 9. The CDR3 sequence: CASSPSGQGAEQPQHF. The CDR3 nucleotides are TGTGCCAGCAGCCCCTCAGGACAGGGGGCTGAACAGCCCCAGCATTTT.

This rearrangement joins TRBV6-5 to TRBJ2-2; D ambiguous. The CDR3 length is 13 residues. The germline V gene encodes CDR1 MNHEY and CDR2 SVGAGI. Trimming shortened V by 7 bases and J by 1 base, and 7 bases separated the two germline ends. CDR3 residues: CASNLRNTGELFF. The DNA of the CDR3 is TGTGCCAGCAACCTAAGGAACACCGGGGAGCTGTTTTTT.

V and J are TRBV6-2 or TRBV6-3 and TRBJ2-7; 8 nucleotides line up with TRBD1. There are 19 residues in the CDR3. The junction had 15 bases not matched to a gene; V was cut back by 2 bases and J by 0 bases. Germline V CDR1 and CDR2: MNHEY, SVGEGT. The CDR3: CASSYQITITGGLSYEQYF. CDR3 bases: TGTGCCAGCAGTTACCAAATTACCATAACAGGGGGACTCTCCTACGAGCAGTACTTC.

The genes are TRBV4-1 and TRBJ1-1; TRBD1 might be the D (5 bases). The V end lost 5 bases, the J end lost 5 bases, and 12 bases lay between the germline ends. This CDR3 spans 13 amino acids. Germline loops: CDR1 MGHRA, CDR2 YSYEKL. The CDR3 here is CASSTTGGTEAFF. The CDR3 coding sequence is TGCGCCAGCAGCACAACCGGGGGAACTGAAGCTTTCTTT.

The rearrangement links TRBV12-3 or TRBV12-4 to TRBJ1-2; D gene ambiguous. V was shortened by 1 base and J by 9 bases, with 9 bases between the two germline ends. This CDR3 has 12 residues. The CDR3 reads CASSLVPGSYTF. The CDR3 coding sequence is TGTGCCAGCAGTTTAGTACCGGGGAGCTACACCTTC.

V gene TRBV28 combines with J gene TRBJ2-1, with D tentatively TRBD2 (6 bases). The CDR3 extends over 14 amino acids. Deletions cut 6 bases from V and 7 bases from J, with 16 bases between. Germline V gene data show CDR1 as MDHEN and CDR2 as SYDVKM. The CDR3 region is CASRPQGGRNEQFF. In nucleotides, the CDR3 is TGTGCCAGCAGGCCGCAGGGAGGTCGGAATGAGCAGTTCTTC.

The CDR3 is CATSRSRTGESPLHF. The CDR3 DNA sequence: TGTGCCACCAGCAGATCCCGGACAGGGGAATCACCCCTCCACTTT. The V and J genes are TRBV15 and TRBJ1-6, with 9 positions matching TRBD1. The V and J ends lost 2 bases and 10 bases, in that order; junction bases with no gene match: 6. This CDR3 contains 15 residues. Germline CDR1 and CDR2: LNHNV and YYDKDF (reference sequence).

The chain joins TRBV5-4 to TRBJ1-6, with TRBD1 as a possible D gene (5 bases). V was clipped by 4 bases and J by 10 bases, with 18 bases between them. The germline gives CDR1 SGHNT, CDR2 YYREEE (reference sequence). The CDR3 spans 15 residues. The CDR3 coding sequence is TGTGCCAGCAGCGGGGCAAGTGGGATCGGCTCACCCCTCCACTTT. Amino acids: CASSGASGIGSPLHF.

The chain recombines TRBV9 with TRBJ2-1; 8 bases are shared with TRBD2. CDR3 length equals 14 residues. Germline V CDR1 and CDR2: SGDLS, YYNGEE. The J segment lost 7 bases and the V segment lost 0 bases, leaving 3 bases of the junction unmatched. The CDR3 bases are TGTGCCAGCAGCGTAGCGGGAGGGCCAAATGAGCAGTTCTTC. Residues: CASSVAGGPNEQFF.